This T cell receptor beta chain is from a study of blood T cell repertoires in COVID-19. Sequencing was performed with immunoSEQ multiplex PCR; in TCRdb, only in-frame clones are kept and a portion is missing. The sample has some 99,000 clones; more than 70% are singletons. The length of the CDR3 is 17 residues. CDR1 is SGHAT, CDR2 FQNNGV, per germline. Trimming took 8 bases from V and 1 from J, leaving 20 bases between them. This clone was observed a few times. The chain joins TRBV11-2 to TRBJ2-2; possibly TRBD2 for D (6 bases). Input material: peripheral blood. The source of this sequence is a woman aged 55-70 years in a cohort sampled during active or convalescent COVID-19. For the CDR3, the DNA is TGTGCCAGCGGATCTACCTCGGGACTTGTGAACACCGGGGAGCTGTTTTTT. It encodes CASGSTSGLVNTGELFF.